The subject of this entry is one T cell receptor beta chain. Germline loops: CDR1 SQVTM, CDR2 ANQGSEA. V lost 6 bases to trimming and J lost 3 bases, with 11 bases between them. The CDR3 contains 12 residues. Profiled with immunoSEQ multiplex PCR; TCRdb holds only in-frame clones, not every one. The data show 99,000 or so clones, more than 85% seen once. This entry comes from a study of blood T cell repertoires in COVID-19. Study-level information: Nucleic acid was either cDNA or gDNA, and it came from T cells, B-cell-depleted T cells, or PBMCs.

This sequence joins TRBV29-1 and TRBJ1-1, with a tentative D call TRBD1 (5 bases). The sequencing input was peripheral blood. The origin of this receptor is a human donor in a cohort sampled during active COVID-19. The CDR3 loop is CSVRQLHTEAFF. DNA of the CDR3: TGCAGCGTCCGACAGCTCCACACTGAAGCTTTCTTT.